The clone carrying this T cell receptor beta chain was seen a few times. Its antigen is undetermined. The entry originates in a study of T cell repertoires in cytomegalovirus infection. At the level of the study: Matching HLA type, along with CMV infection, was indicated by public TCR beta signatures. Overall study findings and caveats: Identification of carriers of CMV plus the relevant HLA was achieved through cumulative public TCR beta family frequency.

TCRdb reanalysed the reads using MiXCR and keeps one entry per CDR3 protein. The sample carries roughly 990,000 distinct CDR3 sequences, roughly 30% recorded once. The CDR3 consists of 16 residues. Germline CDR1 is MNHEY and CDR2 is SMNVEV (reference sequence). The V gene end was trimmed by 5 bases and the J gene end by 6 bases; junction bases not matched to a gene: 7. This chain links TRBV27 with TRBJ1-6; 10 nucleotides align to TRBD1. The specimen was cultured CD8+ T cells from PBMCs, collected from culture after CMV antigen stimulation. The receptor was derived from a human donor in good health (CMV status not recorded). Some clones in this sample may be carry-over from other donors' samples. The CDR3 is CASSLGTGESNSPLHF. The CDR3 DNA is TGTGCCAGCAGTCTCGGGACAGGGGAAAGTAATTCACCCCTCCACTTT.